The 23 T cell receptor beta chains presented below share a single source sample, sequenced in a study of blood T cell repertoires in COVID-19. Here immunoSEQ multiplex PCR was the method, and the copy in TCRdb shows in-frame clones only, minus some. The sample records approximately 250,000 clones, around 88% being singletons. The material sequenced was PBMCs or T cells enriched from blood (not recorded which). The receptors were sampled from a woman in her twenties or thirties who had recovered from COVID-19.

V usage is TRBV6-5 and J usage is TRBJ2-1; tentative D call: TRBD2 (5 bases). Germline CDR1 is MNHEY and CDR2 is SVGAGI. V was clipped by 2 bases and J by 8 bases, with 19 bases between them. CDR3 length: 16 residues. The CDR3 DNA is TGTGCCAGCAGTTACGTTTGGGAACGAGGGAGAGATGAGCAGTTCTTC. Its translation: CASSYVWERGRDEQFF.

V gene TRBV28 combines with J gene TRBJ2-3, with D tentatively TRBD1 (5 bases). In germline, CDR1 is MDHEN, CDR2 SYDVKM. The CDR3 has 12 amino acids. Between the trimmed V and J ends, which lost 5 bases and 7 bases, there was a span of 10 bases. Written as DNA, the CDR3 is TGTGCCAGCAGTCCCCAGGGAAATACGCAGTATTTT. This translates into CASSPQGNTQYF.

The rearrangement links TRBV15 to TRBJ2-2, with D possibly TRBD1 on 6 matching bases. V gave up 4 bases and J gave up 4 bases, with 10 bases separating them. Looked up from germline, CDR1 is LNHNV and CDR2 is YYDKDF (reference sequence). This CDR3 is built from 14 residues. The chain's CDR3 is CATSTGQTTGELFF. The CDR3 DNA reads TGTGCCACCAGCACAGGACAGACCACCGGGGAGCTGTTTTTT.

This clone was picked up one time. This chain uses TRBV4-2 with TRBJ2-1, with 7 bases identical to TRBD2. The CDR3 has 14 residues. Germline V gives CDR1 LGHNA, CDR2 YNFKEQ. With V trimmed by 0 bases and J by 12 bases, 8 bases remained unmatched. This CDR3 reads CASSQEVQRDSQFF. CDR3 coding DNA: TGTGCCAGCAGCCAAGAGGTGCAGCGGGACTCGCAGTTCTTC.

The J gene is TRBJ2-7, the V gene TRBV11-2; maybe TRBD1 (5 bases). This CDR3 has 13 residues. V lost 5 bases and J lost 8, with 16 bases in between. The germline CDR1 and CDR2 sequences are SGHAT and FQNNGV. As DNA, the CDR3 is TGTGCCAGCAGCAACCGAGGACAAACGAAGCAGTACTTC. It codes for CASSNRGQTKQYF. Based on the CDR3 plus reference TRBV11-2 and TRBJ2-7, the full variable domain is EAGVAQSPRYKIIEKRQSVAFWCNPISGHATLYWYQQILGQGPKLLIQFQNNGVVDDSQLPKDRFSAERLKGVDSTLKIQPAKLEDSAVYLCASSNRGQTKQYFGPGTRLTVT.

This clone was seen a single time. The chain links TRBV2 to TRBJ2-1; 9 nucleotides line up with TRBD2. The length of the CDR3 is 15 residues. With 8 bases clipped from V and 6 bases from J, the junction kept 11 bases outside the gene matches. CDR1 is SNHLY and CDR2 is FYNNEI in the germline V gene. DNA of the CDR3: TGTGCCAGCCAAGACAGGGCGGGAGGGAGCAATGAGCAGTTCTTC. Translated, it gives CASQDRAGGSNEQFF.

CDR3 sequence: CASSQGGRGAGNGFWEQYF. In nucleotides, the CDR3 is TGTGCCAGCAGCCAAGGGGGCCGAGGCGCAGGAAACGGCTTCTGGGAGCAGTACTTC. This chain uses TRBV3-1 (or the pseudogene TRBV3-2) with TRBJ2-7; tentatively, D is TRBD1 (5 bases). Trimming left V 1 base short and J 7 bases short, with 29 bases between. Germline V lookup: CDR1 LGHDT, CDR2 YNNKEL (reference sequence). This CDR3 region has 19 residues.

V usage is TRBV5-1 and J usage is TRBJ1-6, with D possibly TRBD1 on 5 matching bases. The CDR3 length is 14 residues. The V gene lost 0 bases and the J gene lost 6 bases, with 7 bases spanning the gap. Germline V gives CDR1 SGHRS, CDR2 YFSETQ. The CDR3 sequence: CASSLGQSNSPLHF. The CDR3 nucleotides are TGCGCCAGCAGCTTGGGACAGAGTAATTCACCCCTCCACTTT. Variable domain in full (rest from reference TRBV5-1 and TRBJ1-6): KAGVTQTPRYLIKTRGQQVTLSCSPISGHRSVSWYQQTPGQGLQFLFEYFSETQRNKGNFPGRFSGRQFSNSRSEMNVSTLELGDSALYLCASSLGQSNSPLHFGNGTRLTVT.

The chain couples TRBV7-2 to TRBJ1-3, with D unclear. The CDR3 is made up of 16 amino acids. CDR1 is SGHTA, CDR2 FQGNSA, per germline. V was trimmed by 5 bases and J by 1 base, leaving 15 bases between them. The DNA for the CDR3 is TGTGCCAGCAGCCTCCATCGGGCGGGGTCTGGAAACACCATATATTTT. Amino acid sequence: CASSLHRAGSGNTIYF.

V and J are TRBV9 and TRBJ1-1, with 7 bases that match TRBD1. Germline loops: CDR1 SGDLS, CDR2 YYNGEE. This CDR3 contains 16 residues. Trimming removed 0 bases from V and 5 bases from J; junction bases left unmatched: 10. In DNA, the CDR3 is TGTGCCAGCAGCGTAGCCGGGAGAGGGGGCCGTACTGAAGCTTTCTTT. Its translation is CASSVAGRGGRTEAFF.

The chain links TRBV5-1 to TRBJ1-1; TRBD1 aligns across 8 bases. Germline lookup yields CDR1 SGHRS and CDR2 YFSETQ. Trimming at V came to 5 bases and at J to 8 bases, leaving 5 bases not matched to a gene. CDR3 size: 12 residues. The CDR3 region is CASSPGQGEAFF. The CDR3 DNA follows: TGCGCCAGCAGTCCTGGACAGGGAGAAGCTTTCTTT.

The genes are TRBV5-4 and TRBJ1-2, with D uncertain. CDR1 and CDR2 from the germline V gene are SGHNT and YYREEE (reference sequence). The germline V and J ends were trimmed by 4 bases and 8 bases, with 12 bases remaining between them. This CDR3 has 12 residues. In nucleotides, the CDR3 is TGTGCCAGCAGCGGGATACTAGGGGGCTACACCTTC. This gives the protein CASSGILGGYTF.

This clone was counted a few times. The genes are TRBV7-8 and TRBJ1-1, with 10 bases matching TRBD1. There are 17 residues in the CDR3. Germline trimming cut 3 bases from V and 5 bases from J; bases unmatched to any gene: 12. Germline CDR1 is SGHVS and CDR2 is FQNEAQ. CDR3 in amino acids: CASSFGAWDRGRTEAFF. The DNA for the CDR3 is TGTGCCAGCAGCTTTGGGGCATGGGACAGGGGAAGAACTGAAGCTTTCTTT. The complete variable domain, with remaining parts taken from reference TRBV7-8 and TRBJ1-1, reads GAGVSQSPRYKVAKRGQDVALRCDPISGHVSLFWYQQALGQGPEFLTYFQNEAQLDKSGLPSDRFFAERPEGSVSTLKIQRTQQEDSAVYLCASSFGAWDRGRTEAFFGQGTRLTVV.

This clone occurred once. The chain employs TRBV30 and TRBJ1-2; a weak D match, TRBD1 (6 bases). Trimming removed 4 bases from V and 8 bases from J, with 11 bases in between. Per the germline V gene, CDR1 is GTSNPN and CDR2 is SVGIG (reference sequence). CDR3 length equals 11 residues. CDR3 nucleotides: TGTGCCTGGAAGGGGGGGGGAGGCTACACCTTC. It translates to CAWKGGGGYTF.

The CDR3 sequence is CASSKVLCRADEQYF. In DNA, the CDR3 is TGTGCCAGCAGCAAAGTTCTCTGCAGGGCCGACGAGCAGTACTTC. The V and J genes are TRBV21-1 and TRBJ2-7; TRBD1, as called in the table, went unchecked against the DNA. TRBV21-1 is annotated as a pseudogene. This CDR3 region has 15 residues.

V is TRBV2 and J is TRBJ2-5; 7 bases are shared with TRBD2. The length of the CDR3 is 13 residues. Trimming removed 8 bases from V and 1 base from J; junction bases left unmatched: 4. Germline loops: CDR1 SNHLY, CDR2 FYNNEI. In nucleotides, the CDR3 is TGTGCCAGCGGGAGGGACTCCCAAGAGACCCAGTACTTC. Protein: CASGRDSQETQYF.

The gene calls are TRBV6-2 or TRBV6-3 and TRBJ2-3; D call uncertain. The CDR3 totals 14 residues. Between the trimmed V and J ends, which lost 2 bases and 2 bases, there was a span of 8 bases. Germline V CDR1 and CDR2: MNHEY, SVGEGT. The CDR3 sequence is CASSYGQNTDTQYF. CDR3 nucleotides: TGTGCCAGCAGTTACGGTCAGAACACAGATACGCAGTATTTT.

V usage is TRBV28 and J usage is TRBJ2-5; unclear D gene. The CDR3 length is 14 residues. Trimming stripped 2 bases from V and 4 bases from J, with 11 bases between. Germline V gene lookup returns CDR1 MDHEN and CDR2 SYDVKM. The CDR3 spells CASSLGGDRETQYF. The CDR3 DNA reads as TGTGCCAGCAGTTTAGGTGGAGATAGAGAGACCCAGTACTTC.

This clone came up a few times. This chain uses TRBV3-1 (or the pseudogene TRBV3-2) with TRBJ2-1; 7 bases line up with TRBD1. CDR3 length: 14 residues. V shed 4 bases and J 8 bases; nucleotides not matched to a gene: 8. Germline lookup yields CDR1 LGHDT and CDR2 YNNKEL (reference sequence). In nucleotides, the CDR3 is TGTGCCAGCAGCCCGGGCGACAGGGTAGATGAGCAGTTCTTC. Translated, it gives CASSPGDRVDEQFF.

The chain has TRBV29-1 and TRBJ1-1, with D perhaps matching TRBD1 (6 bases). This CDR3 spans 15 amino acids. CDR1 is SQVTM, CDR2 ANQGSEA, per germline. Deletions cut 5 bases from V and 0 bases from J, with 16 bases between. CDR3 amino acids: CSVRPRRGLNTEAFF. DNA for the CDR3: TGCAGCGTTCGCCCCCGCAGGGGTCTGAACACTGAAGCTTTCTTT.

This chain uses TRBV18 with TRBJ1-3; no clear D gene. V was clipped by 3 bases and J by 0 bases, with 12 bases between them. The CDR3 contains 16 residues. Germline CDR1 and CDR2: KGHSH and LQKENI. The CDR3 DNA reads as TGTGCCAGCTCACCTTCACCTCAAGCCTCTGGAAACACCATATATTTT. Translated, it gives CASSPSPQASGNTIYF.

V is TRBV5-4 and J is TRBJ2-2, with D possibly matching TRBD1 (6 bases). This CDR3 is 15 amino acids long. V was shortened by 0 bases and J by 6 bases, with 12 bases between the two germline ends. CDR1 and CDR2 from the germline V gene are SGHNT and YYREEE (reference sequence). CDR3 bases: TGTGCCAGCAGCTTGGACAGGGTGGGATCCGGGGAGCTGTTTTTT. Encoded protein: CASSLDRVGSGELFF.

The chain recombines TRBV5-1 with TRBJ2-1; 11 nucleotides line up with TRBD2. Trimming at V came to 3 bases and at J to 9 bases, leaving 8 bases not matched to a gene. The CDR3 spans 15 residues. Germline V lookup: CDR1 SGHRS, CDR2 YFSETQ. This CDR3 is CASSSVSGRAGEQFF. The DNA for the CDR3 is TGCGCCAGCAGCTCCGTTAGCGGGAGGGCTGGTGAGCAGTTCTTC.